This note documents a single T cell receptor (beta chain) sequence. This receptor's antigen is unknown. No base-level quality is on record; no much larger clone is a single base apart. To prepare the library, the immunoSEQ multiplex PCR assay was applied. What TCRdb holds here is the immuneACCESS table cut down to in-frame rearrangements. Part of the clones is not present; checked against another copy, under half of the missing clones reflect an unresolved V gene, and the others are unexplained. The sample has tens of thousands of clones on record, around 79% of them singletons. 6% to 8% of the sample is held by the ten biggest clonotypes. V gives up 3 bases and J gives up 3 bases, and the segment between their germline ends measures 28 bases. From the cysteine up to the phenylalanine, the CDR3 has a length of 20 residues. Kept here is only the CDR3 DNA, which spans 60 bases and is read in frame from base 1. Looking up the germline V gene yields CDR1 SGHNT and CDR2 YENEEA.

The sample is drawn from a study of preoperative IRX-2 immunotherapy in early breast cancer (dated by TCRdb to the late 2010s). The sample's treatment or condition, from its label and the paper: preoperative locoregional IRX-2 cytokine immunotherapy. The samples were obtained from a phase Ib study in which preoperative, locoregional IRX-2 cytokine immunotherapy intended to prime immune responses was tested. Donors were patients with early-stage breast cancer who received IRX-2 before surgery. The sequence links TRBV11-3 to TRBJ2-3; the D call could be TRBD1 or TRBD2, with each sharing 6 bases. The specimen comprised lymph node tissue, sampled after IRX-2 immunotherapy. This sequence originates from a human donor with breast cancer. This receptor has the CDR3 CASSLAWGARSAGSTDTQYF. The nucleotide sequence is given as TGTGCCAGCAGCTTGGCCTGGGGGGCTCGGAGTGCGGGATCGACAGATACGCAGTATTTT.